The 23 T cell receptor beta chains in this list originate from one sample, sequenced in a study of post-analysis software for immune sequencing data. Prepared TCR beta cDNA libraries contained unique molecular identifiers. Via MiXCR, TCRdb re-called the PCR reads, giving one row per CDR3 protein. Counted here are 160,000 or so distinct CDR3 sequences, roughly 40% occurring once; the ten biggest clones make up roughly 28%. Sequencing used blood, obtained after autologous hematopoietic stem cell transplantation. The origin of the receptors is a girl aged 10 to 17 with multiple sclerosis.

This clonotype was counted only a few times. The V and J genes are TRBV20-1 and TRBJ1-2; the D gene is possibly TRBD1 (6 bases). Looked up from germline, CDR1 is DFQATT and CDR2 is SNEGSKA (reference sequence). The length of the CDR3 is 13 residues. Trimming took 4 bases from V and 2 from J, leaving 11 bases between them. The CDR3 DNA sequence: TGCAGTGCTAACCCGGACAGCAACTATGGCTACACCTTC. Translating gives CSANPDSNYGYTF.

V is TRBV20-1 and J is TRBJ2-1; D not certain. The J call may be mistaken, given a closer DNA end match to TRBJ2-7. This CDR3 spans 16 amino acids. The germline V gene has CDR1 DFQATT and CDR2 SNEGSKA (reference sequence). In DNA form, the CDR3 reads TGCAGTGCCAAGATTCGACTGGGAAGCTCCTACAATGAGCAGTACTTC. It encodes CSAKIRLGSSYNEQYF.

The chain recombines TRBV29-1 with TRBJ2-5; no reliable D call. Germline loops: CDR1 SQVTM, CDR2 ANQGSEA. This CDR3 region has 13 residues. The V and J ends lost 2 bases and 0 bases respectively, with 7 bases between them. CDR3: CSVESGNQETQYF. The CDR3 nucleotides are TGCAGCGTTGAATCCGGTAACCAAGAGACCCAGTACTTC.

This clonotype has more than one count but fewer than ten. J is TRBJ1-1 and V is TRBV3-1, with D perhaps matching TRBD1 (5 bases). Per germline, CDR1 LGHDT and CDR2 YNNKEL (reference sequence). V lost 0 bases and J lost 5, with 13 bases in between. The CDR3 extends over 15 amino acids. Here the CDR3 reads CASSQDWGGMTEAFF. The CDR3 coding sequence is TGTGCCAGCAGCCAAGATTGGGGGGGTATGACTGAAGCTTTCTTT.

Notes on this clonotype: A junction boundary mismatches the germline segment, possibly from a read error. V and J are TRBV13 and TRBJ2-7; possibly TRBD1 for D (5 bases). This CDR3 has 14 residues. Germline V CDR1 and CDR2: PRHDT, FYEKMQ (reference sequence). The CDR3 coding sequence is TGTGCCAGCAGCTTCAGGCAGGGTATCTACAAGCAGTACTTC. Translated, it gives CASSFRQGIYKQYF.

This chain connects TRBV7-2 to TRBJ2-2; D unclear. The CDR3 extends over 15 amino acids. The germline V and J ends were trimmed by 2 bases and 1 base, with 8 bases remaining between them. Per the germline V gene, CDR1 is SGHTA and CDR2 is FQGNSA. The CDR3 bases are TGTGCCAGCAGCTTAATTACCTGGAACACCGGGGAGCTGTTTTTT. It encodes CASSLITWNTGELFF.

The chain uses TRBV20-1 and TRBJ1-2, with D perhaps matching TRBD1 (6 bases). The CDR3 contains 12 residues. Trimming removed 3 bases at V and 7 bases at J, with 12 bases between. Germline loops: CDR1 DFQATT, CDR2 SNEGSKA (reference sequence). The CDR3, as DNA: TGCAGTGCTAGGGTCCAGGGGAGTGGCTACACCTTC. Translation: CSARVQGSGYTF.

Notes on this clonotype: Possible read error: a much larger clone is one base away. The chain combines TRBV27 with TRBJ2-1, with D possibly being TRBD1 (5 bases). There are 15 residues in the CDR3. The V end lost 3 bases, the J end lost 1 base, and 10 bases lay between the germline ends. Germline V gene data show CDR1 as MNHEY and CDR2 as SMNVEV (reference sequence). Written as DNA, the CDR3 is TGTGCCAGCAGTTTGGGGCAGAGGTCCTACAATGAGCAGTTCTTC. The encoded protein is CASSLGQRSYNEQFF.

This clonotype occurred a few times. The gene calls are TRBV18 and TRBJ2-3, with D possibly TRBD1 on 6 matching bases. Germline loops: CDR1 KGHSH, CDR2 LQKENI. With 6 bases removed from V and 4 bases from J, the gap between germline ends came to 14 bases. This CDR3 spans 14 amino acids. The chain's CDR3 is CASSPLGAPDTQYF. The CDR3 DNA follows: TGTGCCAGCTCTCCGCTGGGGGCCCCAGATACGCAGTATTTT.

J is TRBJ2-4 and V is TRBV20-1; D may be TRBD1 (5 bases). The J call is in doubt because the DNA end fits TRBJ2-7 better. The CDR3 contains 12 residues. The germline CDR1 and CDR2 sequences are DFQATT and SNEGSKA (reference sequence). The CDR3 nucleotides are TGCAGTCAGGGTGACTCCTCCTACGAGCAGTACTTC. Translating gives CSQGDSSYEQYF.

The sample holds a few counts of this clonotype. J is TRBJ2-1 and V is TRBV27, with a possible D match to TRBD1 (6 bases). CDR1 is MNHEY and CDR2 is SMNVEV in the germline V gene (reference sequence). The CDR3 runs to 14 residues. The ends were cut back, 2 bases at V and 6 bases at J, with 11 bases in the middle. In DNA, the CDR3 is TGTGCCAGCAGTTTACCAGGGGTTGGCAATGAGCAGTTCTTC. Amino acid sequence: CASSLPGVGNEQFF.

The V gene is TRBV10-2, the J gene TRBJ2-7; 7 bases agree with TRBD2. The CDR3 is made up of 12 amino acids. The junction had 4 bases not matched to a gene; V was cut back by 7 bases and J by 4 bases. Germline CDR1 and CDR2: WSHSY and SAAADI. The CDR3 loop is CASTASGYEQYF. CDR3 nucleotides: TGCGCCAGCACGGCTAGCGGTTACGAGCAGTACTTC.

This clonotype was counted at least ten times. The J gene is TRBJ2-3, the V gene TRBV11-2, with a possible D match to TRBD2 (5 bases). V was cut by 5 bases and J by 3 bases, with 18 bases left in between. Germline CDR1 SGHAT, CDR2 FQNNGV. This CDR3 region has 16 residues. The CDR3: CASSADWPTSTDTQYF. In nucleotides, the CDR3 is TGTGCCAGCAGCGCGGACTGGCCAACCTCAACAGATACGCAGTATTTT.

The CDR3 DNA reads TGTGCCAGCAGCAAGGCCTTCTGGACAGGGGAATGGGGCAAAGAGACCCAGTACTTC. The encoded protein is CASSKAFWTGEWGKETQYF. The V and J genes are TRBV21-1 and TRBJ2-5; TRBD1 is the table's D call, not checked against the DNA. TRBV21-1 is given as a pseudogene. The CDR3 has 19 amino acids.

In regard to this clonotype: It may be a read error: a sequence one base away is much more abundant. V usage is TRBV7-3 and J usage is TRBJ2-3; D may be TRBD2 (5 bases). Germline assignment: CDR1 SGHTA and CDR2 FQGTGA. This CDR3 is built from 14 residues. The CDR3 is CASSLGGGSDTRYF. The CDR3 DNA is TGTGCCAGCAGCTTAGGAGGCGGCTCAGATACGCGGTATTTT.

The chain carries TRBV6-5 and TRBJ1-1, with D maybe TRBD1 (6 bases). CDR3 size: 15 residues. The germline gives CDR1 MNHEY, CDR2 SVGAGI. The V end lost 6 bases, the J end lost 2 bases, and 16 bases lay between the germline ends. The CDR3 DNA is TGTGCCAGCAGACGACCCGAGGGGGGCAACACTGAAGCTTTCTTT. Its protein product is CASRRPEGGNTEAFF.

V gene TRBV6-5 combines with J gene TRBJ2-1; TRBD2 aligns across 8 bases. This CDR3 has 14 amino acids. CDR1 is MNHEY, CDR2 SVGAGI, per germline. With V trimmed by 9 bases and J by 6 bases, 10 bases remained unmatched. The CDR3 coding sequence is TGTGCCAGTTCCTTGCGGGAGGTGGGCAATGAGCAGTTCTTC. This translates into CASSLREVGNEQFF.

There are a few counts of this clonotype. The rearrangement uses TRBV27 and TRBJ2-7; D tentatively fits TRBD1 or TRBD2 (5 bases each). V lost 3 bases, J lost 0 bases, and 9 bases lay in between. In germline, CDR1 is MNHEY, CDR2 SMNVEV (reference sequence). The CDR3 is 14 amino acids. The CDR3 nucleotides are TGTGCCAGCAGTTTGGGACGGAACTCCTACGAGCAGTACTTC. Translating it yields CASSLGRNSYEQYF.

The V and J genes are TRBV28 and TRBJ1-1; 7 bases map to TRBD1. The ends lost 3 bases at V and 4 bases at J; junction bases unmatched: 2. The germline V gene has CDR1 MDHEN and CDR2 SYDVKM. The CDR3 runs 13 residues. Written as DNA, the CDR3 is TGTGCCAGCAGTTTCTACAGGGGCACTGAAGCTTTCTTT. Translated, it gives CASSFYRGTEAFF.

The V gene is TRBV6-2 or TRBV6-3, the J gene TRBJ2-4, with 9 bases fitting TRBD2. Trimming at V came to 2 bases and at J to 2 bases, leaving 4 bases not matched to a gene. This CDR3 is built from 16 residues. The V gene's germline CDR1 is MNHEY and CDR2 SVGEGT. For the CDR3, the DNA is TGTGCCAGCAGTTACGTAGCGGGAGCCCCCAAAAACATTCAGTACTTC. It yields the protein CASSYVAGAPKNIQYF.

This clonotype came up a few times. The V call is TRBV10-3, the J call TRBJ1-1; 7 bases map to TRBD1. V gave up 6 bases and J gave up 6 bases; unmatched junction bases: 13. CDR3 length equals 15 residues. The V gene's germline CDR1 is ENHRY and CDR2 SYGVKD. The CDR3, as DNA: TGTGCCATCAGGGGTCGGCAACAGGGGTCCGCTGAAGCTTTCTTT. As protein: CAIRGRQQGSAEAFF.

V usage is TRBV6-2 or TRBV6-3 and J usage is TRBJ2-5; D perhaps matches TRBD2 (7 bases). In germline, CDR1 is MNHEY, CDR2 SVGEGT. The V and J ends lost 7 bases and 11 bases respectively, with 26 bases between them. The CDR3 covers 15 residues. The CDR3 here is CASTKTGGTTGGQYF. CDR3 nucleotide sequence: TGTGCCAGCACCAAGACGGGGGGCACAACCGGCGGGCAGTACTTC.

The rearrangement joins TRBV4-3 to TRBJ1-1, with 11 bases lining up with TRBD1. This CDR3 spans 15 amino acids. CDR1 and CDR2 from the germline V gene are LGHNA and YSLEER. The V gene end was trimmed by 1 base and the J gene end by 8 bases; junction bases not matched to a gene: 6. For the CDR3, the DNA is TGCGCCAGCAGCCAAGTGGGACAGGGGGTCGGGGAAGCTTTCTTT. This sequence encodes CASSQVGQGVGEAFF.